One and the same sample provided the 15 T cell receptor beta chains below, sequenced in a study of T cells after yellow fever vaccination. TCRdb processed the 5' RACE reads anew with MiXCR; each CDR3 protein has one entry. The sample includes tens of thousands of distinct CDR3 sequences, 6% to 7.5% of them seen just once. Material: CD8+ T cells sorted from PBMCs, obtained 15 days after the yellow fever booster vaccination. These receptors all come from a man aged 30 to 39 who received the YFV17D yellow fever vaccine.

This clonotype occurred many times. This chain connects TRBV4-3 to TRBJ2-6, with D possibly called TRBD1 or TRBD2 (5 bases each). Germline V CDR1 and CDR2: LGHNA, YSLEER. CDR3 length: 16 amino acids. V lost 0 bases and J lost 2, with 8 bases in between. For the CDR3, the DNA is TGCGCCAGCAGCCAAGATCTGGGGGCTGGGGCCAACGTCCTGACTTTC. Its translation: CASSQDLGAGANVLTF.

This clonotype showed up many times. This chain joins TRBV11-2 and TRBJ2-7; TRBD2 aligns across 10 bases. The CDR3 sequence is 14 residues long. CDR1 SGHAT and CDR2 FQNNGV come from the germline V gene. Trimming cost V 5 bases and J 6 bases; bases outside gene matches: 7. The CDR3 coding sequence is TGTGCCAGCAGCACCACTAGCGGGACCTCCGAGCAGTACTTC. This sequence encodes CASSTTSGTSEQYF.

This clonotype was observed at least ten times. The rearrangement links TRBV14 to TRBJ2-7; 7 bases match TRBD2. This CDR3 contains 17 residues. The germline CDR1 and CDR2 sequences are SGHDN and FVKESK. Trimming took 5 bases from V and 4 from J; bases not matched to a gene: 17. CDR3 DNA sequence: TGTGCCAGCAGCGATCACGCGGGAGATTGGGCAGGTTACGAGCAGTACTTC. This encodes CASSDHAGDWAGYEQYF.

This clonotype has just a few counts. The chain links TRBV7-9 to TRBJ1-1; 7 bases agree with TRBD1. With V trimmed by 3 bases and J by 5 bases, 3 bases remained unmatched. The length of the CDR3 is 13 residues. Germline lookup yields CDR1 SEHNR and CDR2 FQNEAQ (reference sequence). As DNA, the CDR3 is TGTGCCAGCAGCTTCCTACAGGGGACTGAAGCTTTCTTT. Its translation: CASSFLQGTEAFF.

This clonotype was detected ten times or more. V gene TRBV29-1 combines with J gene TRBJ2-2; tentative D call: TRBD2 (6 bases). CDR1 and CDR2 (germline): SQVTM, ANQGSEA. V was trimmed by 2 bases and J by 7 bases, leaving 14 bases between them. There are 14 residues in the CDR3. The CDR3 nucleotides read TGCAGCGTTGAACCCCGGGGGTATGGCGGGGAGCTGTTTTTT. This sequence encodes CSVEPRGYGGELFF.

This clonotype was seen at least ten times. The CDR3 here is CSAPEGRGITEAFF. The CDR3 DNA sequence: TGCAGTGCTCCAGAAGGGAGAGGAATCACTGAAGCTTTCTTT. V gene TRBV20-1 combines with J gene TRBJ1-1; no firm D call. Per germline, CDR1 DFQATT and CDR2 SNEGSKA (reference sequence). The CDR3 covers 14 residues. V was shortened by 5 bases and J by 4 bases, with 17 bases between the two germline ends.

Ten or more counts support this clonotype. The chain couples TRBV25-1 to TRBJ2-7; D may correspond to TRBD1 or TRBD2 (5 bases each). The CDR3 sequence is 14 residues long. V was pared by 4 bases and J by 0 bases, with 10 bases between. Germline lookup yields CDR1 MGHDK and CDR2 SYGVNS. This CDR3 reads CASSGFGGSYEQYF. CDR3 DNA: TGTGCCAGCAGTGGGTTTGGGGGCTCCTACGAGCAGTACTTC.

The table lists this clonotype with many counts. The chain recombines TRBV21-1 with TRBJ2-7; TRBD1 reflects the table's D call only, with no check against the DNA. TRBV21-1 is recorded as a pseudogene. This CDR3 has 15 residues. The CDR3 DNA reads TGTGCCAGCAGGTTCACCATTCGAGGGGGCCTCGAGCAGTACTTC. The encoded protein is CASRFTIRGGLEQYF.

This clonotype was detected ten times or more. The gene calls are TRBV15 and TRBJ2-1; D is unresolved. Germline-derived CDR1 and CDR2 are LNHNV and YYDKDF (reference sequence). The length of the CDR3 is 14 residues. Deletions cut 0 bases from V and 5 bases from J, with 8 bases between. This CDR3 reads CATSRDPVNNEQFF. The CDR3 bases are TGTGCCACCAGCAGAGATCCCGTAAACAATGAGCAGTTCTTC.

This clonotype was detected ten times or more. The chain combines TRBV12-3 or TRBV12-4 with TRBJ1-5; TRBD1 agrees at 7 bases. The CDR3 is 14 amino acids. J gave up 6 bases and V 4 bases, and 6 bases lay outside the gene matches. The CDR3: CASSSSGGGQPQHF. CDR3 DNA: TGTGCCAGCAGTTCCTCAGGGGGAGGTCAGCCCCAGCATTTT.

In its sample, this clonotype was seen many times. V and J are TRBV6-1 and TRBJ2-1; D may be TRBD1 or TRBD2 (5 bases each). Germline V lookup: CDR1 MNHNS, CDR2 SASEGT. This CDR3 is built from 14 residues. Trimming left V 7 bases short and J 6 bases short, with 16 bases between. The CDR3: CASTSLGDLNEQFF. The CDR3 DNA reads TGTGCCAGCACCTCACTGGGGGACCTCAATGAGCAGTTCTTC.

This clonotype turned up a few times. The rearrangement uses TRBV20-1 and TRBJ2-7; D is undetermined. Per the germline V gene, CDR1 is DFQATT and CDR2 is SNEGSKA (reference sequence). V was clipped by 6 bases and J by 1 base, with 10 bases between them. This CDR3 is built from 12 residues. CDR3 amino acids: CSAETSSYEQYF. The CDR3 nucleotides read TGCAGTGCCGAGACGAGTTCCTACGAGCAGTACTTC.

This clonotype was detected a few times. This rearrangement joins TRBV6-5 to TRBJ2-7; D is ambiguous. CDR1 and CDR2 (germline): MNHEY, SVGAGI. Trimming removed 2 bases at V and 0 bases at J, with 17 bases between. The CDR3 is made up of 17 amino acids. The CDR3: CASSYPSWSVSSYEQYF. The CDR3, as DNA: TGTGCCAGCAGTTACCCCTCTTGGTCGGTCAGCTCCTACGAGCAGTACTTC.

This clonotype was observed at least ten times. The chain's CDR3 is CASSDRDTGELFF. CDR3 nucleotide sequence: TGTGCCAGCAGTGACAGGGACACCGGGGAGCTGTTTTTT. The chain has TRBV6-4 and TRBJ2-2; no clear D gene. The CDR3 is 13 residues long. The V and J ends lost 2 bases and 3 bases respectively, with 4 bases between them. From germline, CDR1 is MRHNA and CDR2 SNTAGT.

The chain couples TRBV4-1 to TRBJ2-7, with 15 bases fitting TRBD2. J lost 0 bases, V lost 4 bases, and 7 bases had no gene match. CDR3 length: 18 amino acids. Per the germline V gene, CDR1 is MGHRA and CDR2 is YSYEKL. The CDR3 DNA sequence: TGCGCCAGCAGCCGTACGGGACTAGCGGGAGGTCTCTCCTACGAGCAGTACTTC. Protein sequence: CASSRTGLAGGLSYEQYF.